These T cell receptor beta chains were read from a single sample in a study of T cell repertoires in cytomegalovirus infection. TCRdb redid the calling of the reads with MiXCR, one entry per CDR3 protein. This sample has about 740,000 distinct CDR3 sequences, with about a third found just once. Sample: PBMCs. These receptors all come from a human donor in good health (CMV status not recorded). Some clones in this sample may be carry-over from other donors' samples. The CDR3 runs from the conserved cysteine through the conserved F or W.

V gene: TRBV7-8; CDR3 protein: CASSSTGGADTGELFF
V gene: TRBV29-1; CDR3 protein: CSVENWEGRGNEQFF
V gene: TRBV7-2; CDR3 protein: CASRDRCNYCSTF
V gene: TRBV7-2; CDR3 protein: CASSDRPPRLLYNEQFF
V gene: TRBV7-2; CDR3 protein: CASSTPPGTGDTGELFF
V gene: TRBV19; CDR3 protein: CASSMLAGTWFHSPLHF
V gene: TRBV7-2; CDR3 protein: CASSLAVGSGDTQYF
V gene: TRBV6-5; CDR3 protein: CASRAQGSAGNTIYF
V gene: TRBV28; CDR3 protein: CASSFPGDAKNIQYF
V gene: TRBV7-6; CDR3 protein: CASSLGIEGYSTDTQYF
V gene: TRBV7-6; CDR3 protein: CASTLKRGASANEQYF
V gene: TRBV27; CDR3 protein: CASSRWTAYEQYF
V gene: TRBV7-2; CDR3 protein: CASSTGSQNIQYF
V gene: TRBV2; CDR3 protein: CASRPEGETQYF
V gene: TRBV7-3; CDR3 protein: CASSPQAYQETQYF
V gene: TRBV20-1; CDR3 protein: CSARGEGYREAFF
V gene: TRBV7-9; CDR3 protein: CASSLGPGTGILYEQYF
V gene: TRBV7-8; CDR3 protein: CAISAVSYEQYF
V gene: TRBV27; CDR3 protein: CASALRDTGTYEQYF
V gene: TRBV12-3/TRBV12-4; CDR3 protein: CASVGGGRQETQYF
V gene: TRBV24-1; CDR3 protein: CATSDLPPWTSSYEQYF
V gene: TRBV5-1; CDR3 protein: CASRSGQGGSYNSPLHF
V gene: TRBV7-2; CDR3 protein: CASSFGGRRGDTQYF
V gene: TRBV28; CDR3 protein: CASSPNAGNEQFF
V gene: TRBV7-3; CDR3 protein: CASSTTWGSEAFF
V gene: TRBV7-2; CDR3 protein: CASSSYGSEDEQYF
V gene: TRBV7-9; CDR3 protein: CASSLGAGQGLHGYTF
V gene: TRBV7-2; CDR3 protein: CASSLSGLSVGETQYF
V gene: TRBV5-1; CDR3 protein: CASSLARASGWYEQYF
V gene: TRBV12-3/TRBV12-4; CDR3 protein: CASSYVGNTIYF
V gene: TRBV7-2; CDR3 protein: CASSRDRGENTEAFF
V gene: TRBV6-1; CDR3 protein: CASRGSGGRNQPQHF
V gene: TRBV7-8; CDR3 protein: CASGGLAARYNEQFF
V gene: TRBV20-1; CDR3 protein: CSALGLAGGVSYEQYF
V gene: TRBV6-2/TRBV6-3; CDR3 protein: CASTQPGTSGRNEQFF
V gene: TRBV7-6; CDR3 protein: CASSALSDASVYEQYF
V gene: TRBV20-1; CDR3 protein: CSAPTIMAKNIQYF
V gene: TRBV6-6; CDR3 protein: CASRGTGVDNQPQHF
V gene: TRBV28; CDR3 protein: CASIPPVRAGLTYEQYF
V gene: TRBV6-5; CDR3 protein: CAYIPGSDGAQHF
V gene: TRBV19; CDR3 protein: CASSISGTSVNEQYF
V gene: TRBV7-9; CDR3 protein: CASRPRLAGDTDTQYF